This TCR beta chain was recovered during a study of T-cell memory formation after mild COVID-19. Study outcomes and limitations: Pre-infection memory already had some responding clones, implying cross-reactive memory joined. Largely, contracting CD4+ clones fell within CM and EM, and contracting CD8+ clones within EMRA.

Only a few counts were recorded for this clonotype. The antigen remains unidentified. V shed 4 bases, J shed 3 bases, and the junction held 6 bases outside the gene matches. The germline gives CDR1 SGHRS, CDR2 YFSETQ. The CDR3 is 15 residues long. One entry per CDR3 protein results from TCRdb running MiXCR on the 5' RACE reads. The top ten hold around 14% of the sample, which has about 400,000 distinct CDR3 sequences, around a quarter seen once. The TCR sequence derives from an adult woman who had mild COVID-19 (a few samples of this study predate the infection). Cell type and time point are not known. The rearrangement joins TRBV5-1 to TRBJ1-3; 8 positions match TRBD1. The sample comprised PBMCs or a T cell subset sorted from them (not recorded which). CDR3 in DNA: TGCGCCAGCAGCCCCCAAGGGACAGGTGGAAACACCATATATTTT. The encoded protein is CASSPQGTGGNTIYF.